Following are 3 T cell receptor beta chains from one sample sequenced in a study of blood T cell repertoires in COVID-19. Sequenced by immunoSEQ multiplex PCR; TCRdb stores in-frame clones only, minus some. The data show about 160,000 clones, with more than 75% seen just once and about 6% held by the top ten. Sequenced: PBMCs or T cells enriched from blood (not recorded which). All receptors derive from a man aged 40-49 years who had recovered from COVID-19.

The chain has TRBV30 and TRBJ2-1; 7 bases agree with TRBD2. Germline V gene data show CDR1 as GTSNPN and CDR2 as SVGIG (reference sequence). V trimming: 0 bases; J trimming: 8 bases; junction bases outside the gene matches: 1. CDR3 size: 12 residues. DNA for the CDR3: TGTGCCTGGAGTGTAAGCGGGGATGAGCAGTTCTTC. It yields the protein CAWSVSGDEQFF. The full variable domain, its missing parts supplied by reference TRBV30 and TRBJ2-1, is SQTIHQWPATLVQPVGSPLSLECTVEGTSNPNLYWYRQAAGRGLQLLFYSVGIGQISSEVPQNLSASRPQDRQFILSSKKLLLSDSGFYLCAWSVSGDEQFFGPGTRLTVL.

The count of this clone is one. The rearrangement joins TRBV9 to TRBJ2-6; TRBD2 is a possible D gene (5 bases). V gave up 3 bases and J gave up 1 base, with 14 bases separating them. Germline assignment: CDR1 SGDLS and CDR2 YYNGEE. The CDR3 covers 17 residues. Here the CDR3 DNA reads TGTGCCAGCAGCGCCCGGCTTGGGAGATCTGGGGCCAACGTCCTGACTTTC. Its translation: CASSARLGRSGANVLTF.

The V gene is TRBV21-1, the J gene TRBJ2-7; TRBD2, the D gene given by the table, was not confirmed from the DNA. TRBV21-1 is a known pseudogene. The CDR3 has 14 amino acids. CDR3 sequence (DNA): TGTGCCGGACTAGCGGGGGCTTGTTCCTACGAGCAGTACGTC. This encodes CAGLAGACSYEQYV.